These T cell receptor beta chains were read from a single sample in a study of blood T cell repertoires in COVID-19. Here immunoSEQ multiplex PCR was the method, and the copy in TCRdb shows in-frame clones only, minus some. The table lists approximately 150,000 clones, 81% of them singletons. What was sequenced was peripheral blood. These receptors originate from a man aged 55 to 70 with active or convalescent COVID-19. CDR3s include the opening cysteine and the closing phenylalanine or tryptophan.

j_gene: TRBJ1-1; v_gene: TRBV7-9; CDR3aa: CASSLFRGADTEAFF
j_gene: TRBJ2-5; v_gene: TRBV19; CDR3aa: CASSSPGKPGETQYF
j_gene: TRBJ2-2; v_gene: TRBV14; CDR3aa: CASSQAGTGNTGELFF
j_gene: TRBJ1-2; v_gene: TRBV11-2; CDR3aa: CASSSLDHGGGYGYTF
j_gene: TRBJ1-1; v_gene: TRBV20-1; CDR3aa: CSATVNTEAFF
j_gene: TRBJ1-6; v_gene: TRBV5-6; CDR3aa: CASSGQGSLSNSPLHF
j_gene: TRBJ2-1; v_gene: TRBV11-2; CDR3aa: CASSTLASGRADEQFF
j_gene: TRBJ2-1; v_gene: TRBV5-4; CDR3aa: CASSAPGQGIYNEQFF
j_gene: TRBJ2-1; v_gene: TRBV6-5; CDR3aa: CASSWSSGRSYNEQFF
j_gene: TRBJ2-5; v_gene: TRBV4-2; CDR3aa: CASSQGGGAGTETQYF
j_gene: TRBJ2-2; v_gene: TRBV19; CDR3aa: CASSPQGLATGELFF
j_gene: TRBJ2-3; v_gene: TRBV10-1; CDR3aa: CASSEDFGGTDTQYF
j_gene: TRBJ1-6; v_gene: TRBV18; CDR3aa: CASSPPPGAGSPLHF
j_gene: TRBJ1-1; v_gene: TRBV10-2; CDR3aa: CASSAAEPTTEAFF
j_gene: TRBJ1-2; v_gene: TRBV5-1; CDR3aa: CASSRTGEDYGYTF
j_gene: TRBJ2-1; v_gene: TRBV11-2; CDR3aa: CASSSPGTSGTYNEQFF